Below, 10 T cell receptor beta chains from the same sample are listed, as sequenced in a study of CD8+ T cells in alopecia areata. Extraction of RNA preceded its reverse transcription into cDNA, which served as the sequencing template. TCRdb's copy holds only in-frame clones and misses some; the assay was immunoSEQ multiplex PCR. This table holds roughly 190,000 clones, roughly three fifths found once. Sample treatment: oral pan-JAK inhibitor, 5-10 mg twice daily. Sequenced material: CD4+ T cells sorted from blood, taken at week 4, from a patient treated with tofacitinib. The receptors shown here come from a human donor with alopecia areata.

The chain couples TRBV29-1 to TRBJ2-2; D is unclear. The germline gives CDR1 SQVTM, CDR2 ANQGSEA. The CDR3 runs 13 residues. The ends were cut back, 5 bases at V and 3 bases at J, with 10 bases in the middle. This CDR3 reads CSVTGFDTGELFF. CDR3 nucleotide sequence: TGCAGCGTTACCGGGTTCGACACCGGGGAGCTGTTTTTT.

This clone was detected a few times. This chain connects TRBV28 to TRBJ2-7, with a tentative D call TRBD1 (5 bases). Trimming took 3 bases from V and 4 from J, leaving 19 bases between them. Germline V gives CDR1 MDHEN, CDR2 SYDVKM. CDR3 length equals 16 residues. DNA for the CDR3: TGTGCCAGCAGTTTTTTTAGGAGACAGTCAAAATACGAGCAGTACTTC. This sequence encodes CASSFFRRQSKYEQYF.

The chain uses TRBV29-1 and TRBJ2-7, with D perhaps matching TRBD1 (5 bases). The CDR3 has 13 amino acids. In germline, CDR1 is SQVTM, CDR2 ANQGSEA. Deletions cut 7 bases from V and 8 bases from J, with 21 bases between. The CDR3 nucleotides read TGCAGCGCAAGTGACAGATCCTCGCTAAAGCAGTACTTC. Amino acid sequence: CSASDRSSLKQYF.

This clone was seen only once. This chain joins TRBV7-8 and TRBJ2-1, with 10 bases lining up with TRBD2. The CDR3 length is 21 residues. Unmatched junction bases numbered 17, after V lost 2 bases and J lost 1 base. Germline values: CDR1 SGHVS, CDR2 FQNEAQ. CDR3 protein: CASSLSRGVAGGPRSYNEQFF. Here the CDR3 DNA reads TGTGCCAGCAGCTTATCTCGCGGGGTAGCGGGAGGCCCACGTTCCTACAATGAGCAGTTCTTC.

The V gene is TRBV4-2, the J gene TRBJ1-2, with TRBD1 identical over 7 bases. This CDR3 comprises 14 residues. J gave up 8 bases and V 0 bases, and 6 bases lay outside the gene matches. The germline gives CDR1 LGHNA, CDR2 YNFKEQ. The chain's CDR3 is CASSQDGTAYGYTF. The DNA for the CDR3 is TGTGCCAGCAGCCAAGATGGGACAGCCTACGGCTACACCTTC.

The chain has TRBV29-1 and TRBJ1-1; a possible D gene is TRBD1 (5 bases). Per germline, CDR1 SQVTM and CDR2 ANQGSEA. V was clipped by 4 bases and J by 6 bases, with 15 bases between them. CDR3 length: 13 amino acids. CDR3 sequence (DNA): TGCAGCGTTGGGTCAGGGCTGGGTGCTGAAGCTTTCTTT. Amino acids: CSVGSGLGAEAFF.

This clone has just a few counts. This sequence joins TRBV4-2 and TRBJ2-6; D uncertain. This CDR3 spans 14 amino acids. The V gene's germline CDR1 is LGHNA and CDR2 YNFKEQ. Trimming shortened V by 3 bases and J by 3 bases, and 6 bases separated the two germline ends. CDR3: CASSQSIGANVLTF. In nucleotides, the CDR3 is TGTGCCAGCAGCCAGAGCATTGGGGCCAACGTCCTGACTTTC.

This clone was recorded a few times. This chain uses TRBV4-1 with TRBJ1-4; D is perhaps TRBD1 (5 bases). V was pared by 3 bases and J by 11 bases, with 16 bases between. Per the germline V gene, CDR1 is MGHRA and CDR2 is YSYEKL. This CDR3 has 14 residues. CDR3 region: CASSQSPGGEKLFF. CDR3 sequence (DNA): TGCGCCAGCAGCCAGTCACCGGGAGGGGAGAAACTGTTTTTT.

The chain recombines TRBV12-5 with TRBJ2-1; D might be TRBD2 (6 bases). CDR3 length: 15 residues. Per germline, CDR1 LGHNT and CDR2 FRNRAP. Deletions cut 7 bases from V and 9 bases from J, with 22 bases between. In nucleotides, the CDR3 is TGTGCTAGTGCCTCCCTCCCGAACGCGGGGAGTGAGCAGTTCTTC. Its translation is CASASLPNAGSEQFF.

The gene calls are TRBV28 and TRBJ1-4; possible D gene TRBD1, 5 bases. This CDR3 is built from 12 residues. Trimming pared 6 bases from V and 14 bases from J, leaving 16 bases between. Germline CDR1 MDHEN, CDR2 SYDVKM. Here the CDR3 DNA reads TGTGCCAGCAGAAAACAGAGGGGTCGGCTGTTTTTT. Its protein is CASRKQRGRLFF.